This T cell receptor beta chain was documented in a study of cytomegalovirus exposure and HLA in healthy donors. General study points: A missense variant in DCLRE1C was later tied to TCR beta V- and J-gene trimming.

The PCR employed 60 Vbeta primers together with 13 Jbeta primers. TCRdb keeps only in-frame clones here, not all; method: immunoSEQ multiplex PCR. The sample table sets out about 42,000 clones. Trimming cost V 2 bases and J 1 base, with 8 bases left between them. There are 14 residues in the CDR3. CDR1 and CDR2 from the germline V gene are WSHSY and SAAADI. As concerns this clone: The target antigen is unknown.

Material for sequencing was PBMCs. This chain joins TRBV10-2 and TRBJ1-1, with no clear D. The TCR sequence derives from a man under 40 in good health and CMV-seronegative. The DNA of the CDR3 is TGCGCCAGCAGTGAGGTTTACAAGAACACTGAAGCTTTCTTT. This gives the protein CASSEVYKNTEAFF.